This T cell receptor (beta chain) derives from a study of T cells in women clearing cervical HPV infection. Study background: Donors had HPV16-related CIN3 or worse; 2 had invasive cancer. Cases' blood sampling followed lesion detection by median roughly five months (90 to 200). Study-wide results and caveats: Repertoire richness, not evenness, was significantly elevated in CIN3+ cases versus controls.

In the case of this clone: Its antigen is unknown. The missing CDR3 end, 3 residues past where the read stops, is filled in from the germline J gene.

Libraries were prepared by immunoSEQ multiplex PCR; TCRdb keeps only in-frame clonotypes and omits some of them. The table lists 40,000 to 45,000 clones. Cervical HPV DNA detected by MY09/MY11 PCR, typed by dot-blot. Trimming cost V 3 bases and J 5 bases, with 20 bases left between them. Germline-derived CDR1 and CDR2 are MDHEN and SYDVKM. The length of the CDR3 is 16 residues. The source material was blood buffy coat. The sequence was collected from a woman aged 18-70 years with a cervical HPV16 infection that either progressed to CIN3+ or cleared (not recorded which). The chain links TRBV28 to TRBJ2-7; tentatively, D is TRBD1 (8 bases). This chain's CDR3 is CASSFISHRGGDEQYF. The part of the CDR3 DNA that was read is TGTGCCAGCAGTTTTATCTCCCACAGGGGGGGCGACGAG.